The 9 T cell receptor beta chains below come from one sample, sequenced in a study of blood T cell repertoires in COVID-19. Some clones are missing from TCRdb's copy, which holds only in-frame ones; the method was immunoSEQ multiplex PCR. Among fewer than 80,000 clones listed, 75% to 85% were seen once. The sequencing input was peripheral blood. The receptors shown here come from a woman aged 80 or over with active or convalescent COVID-19.

This CDR3 is CAIQAGNQPQHF. CDR3 nucleotide sequence: TGTGCCATTCAGGCAGGCAATCAGCCCCAGCATTTT. This chain connects TRBV28 to TRBJ1-5, with unresolved D. CDR1 is MDHEN, CDR2 SYDVKM, per germline. The CDR3 consists of 12 residues. With 10 bases removed from V and 2 bases from J, the gap between germline ends came to 9 bases.

This clone was seen more than once but under ten times. The chain recombines TRBV6-1 with TRBJ2-5; 7 bases are shared with TRBD1. Germline CDR1 MNHNS, CDR2 SASEGT. V dropped 3 bases and J dropped 0; count of bases not matched to a gene: 7. The CDR3 consists of 16 residues. In DNA form, the CDR3 reads TGTGCCAGCAGTGACTTAGGGGGCGGCAACCAAGAGACCCAGTACTTC. Its translation is CASSDLGGGNQETQYF.

This clone was detected only once. CDR3 nucleotides: TGTGCCAGCAGCGTACAACAGGGGAACACCATATATTTT. The encoded protein is CASSVQQGNTIYF. The chain joins TRBV9 to TRBJ1-3; the match to TRBD1 covers 7 bases. The CDR3 loop spans 13 amino acids. Trimming cost V 1 base and J 7 bases; bases outside gene matches: 2. CDR1 SGDLS and CDR2 YYNGEE come from the germline V gene.

This clone was found a few times. The chain recombines TRBV9 with TRBJ1-2; weak D call: TRBD1 (5 bases). Germline V gene lookup returns CDR1 SGDLS and CDR2 YYNGEE. The ends were cut back, 1 base at V and 1 base at J, with 14 bases in the middle. The CDR3 sequence is 16 residues long. The CDR3 region is CASSVPRTGFNYGYTF. CDR3 DNA sequence: TGTGCCAGCAGCGTACCTCGTACAGGATTTAACTATGGCTACACCTTC.

V gene TRBV5-5 combines with J gene TRBJ1-5, with TRBD1 matching 8 bases. V lost 4 bases, J lost 2 bases, and 5 bases stayed unmatched. Germline values: CDR1 SGHKS, CDR2 YYEKEE (reference sequence). This CDR3 has 15 amino acids. CDR3 nucleotide sequence: TGTGCCAGCAGCCCTCCGGGACAGGGCAATCAGCCCCAGCATTTT. This encodes CASSPPGQGNQPQHF.

The gene calls are TRBV7-2 and TRBJ1-6; possibly TRBD1 for D (5 bases). The germline V gene has CDR1 SGHTA and CDR2 FQGNSA. The ends were cut back, 3 bases at V and 14 bases at J, with 20 bases in the middle. This CDR3 has 15 amino acids. In DNA, the CDR3 is TGTGCCAGCAGCTTCCTTCGGGGGGGGGTCCTAGCCCTCCACTTT. It is translated as CASSFLRGGVLALHF.

The rearrangement joins TRBV18 to TRBJ2-7; D is undetermined. Germline CDR1 KGHSH, CDR2 LQKENI. Trimming stripped 1 base from V and 5 bases from J, with 9 bases between. The CDR3 consists of 13 residues. The CDR3 coding sequence is TGTGCCAGCTCACCACTCTCTTCAGACGAGCAGTACTTC. It specifies CASSPLSSDEQYF.

This clone was seen just once. CDR3 bases: TGTGCCAGCAGTGAAATCCTAGTTCAGGGCATTCAGTACTTC. This encodes CASSEILVQGIQYF. The chain employs TRBV2 and TRBJ2-4, with D possibly matching TRBD1 (5 bases). Trimming removed 2 bases from V and 9 bases from J, with 14 bases in between. The CDR3 extends over 14 amino acids. Germline V gene sequence: CDR1 SNHLY, CDR2 FYNNEI.

The CDR3 here is CASTTGDGLIDNEQFF. Here the CDR3 DNA reads TGCGCCAGCACAACAGGGGACGGGCTGATTGACAATGAGCAGTTCTTC. This chain joins TRBV10-1 and TRBJ2-1; the match to TRBD1 covers 7 bases. The length of the CDR3 is 16 residues. Unmatched junction bases numbered 14, after V lost 7 bases and J lost 5 bases. Germline lookup yields CDR1 WNHNN and CDR2 SYGVQD (reference sequence).